This T cell receptor beta chain was retrieved from a study of STAT3 mutations in large granular lymphocyte leukemia. The study, taken as a whole, reports: Every T-LGLL patient had at least one immunodominant TCRbeta clonotype. Clonal expansion was inferred from samples taken at other timepoints.

Notes on this clone: Its antigen is as yet unknown.

Trimming left V 6 bases short and J 8 bases short, with 16 bases between. From germline, CDR1 is LNHDA and CDR2 SQIVND (reference sequence). This CDR3 is built from 14 residues. Repertoires were generated with immunoSEQ multiplex PCR, while TCRdb's copy carries only in-frame clones and drops some. This sample has approximately 45,000 clones, with 81% found just once. Sequencing was carried out using PBMCs. This TCR was recovered from a human donor with T large granular lymphocyte leukemia. Some clones in this sample may be carry-over from other donors' samples. V and J are TRBV19 and TRBJ1-4, with D unresolved. The CDR3, as DNA: TGTGCCAGTAGCCTCCGGGAAACGGGGGAAAAACTGTTTTTT. This sequence encodes CASSLRETGEKLFF.